Below, 21 T cell receptor beta chains from the same sample are listed, as sequenced in a study of tumor-infiltrating lymphocytes in oesophageal squamous cell carcinoma. Each CDR3 protein is one row after TCRdb ran MiXCR on the PCR reads. The data show about 15,000 distinct CDR3 sequences, with 50% seen just once and over 15% held by the top ten. Sequenced: esophageal tumor tissue. The receptors stem from a male donor with esophageal squamous cell carcinoma.

The chain joins TRBV7-9 to TRBJ2-3; a weak D match, TRBD2 (6 bases). Trimming left V 1 base short and J 3 bases short, with 14 bases between. There are 16 residues in the CDR3. The germline V gene has CDR1 SEHNR and CDR2 FQNEAQ (reference sequence). The CDR3 here is CASSLGRGRRTDTQYF. DNA of the CDR3: TGTGCCAGCAGCTTAGGGCGGGGAAGAAGGACAGATACGCAGTATTTT.

This chain joins TRBV24-1 and TRBJ2-7; 8 bases are shared with TRBD2. The end of the DNA is better explained by TRBJ2-1, so the J call may be wrong. Germline V CDR1 and CDR2: KGHDR, SFDVKD. The length of the CDR3 is 14 residues. The CDR3 region has the DNA TGTGCCACCAGTGGGGCGACTAGCGAAAATGAGCAGTTCTTC. Protein: CATSGATSENEQFF.

This rearrangement joins TRBV11-2 to TRBJ2-7; D not certain. The V gene lost 3 bases and the J gene lost 3 bases, with 9 bases spanning the gap. CDR1 SGHAT and CDR2 FQNNGV come from the germline V gene. The CDR3 sequence is 13 residues long. In DNA, the CDR3 is TGTGCCAGCAGCTTTGCCGCAGGCTACGAGCAGTACTTC. Protein: CASSFAAGYEQYF.

A note on this clonotype: A much larger clonotype is one base distant, so this may be a read error. The chain combines TRBV7-6 with TRBJ2-7; 10 nucleotides align to TRBD2. Germline V lookup: CDR1 SGHVS, CDR2 FNYEAQ. This CDR3 has 16 amino acids. J was trimmed by 7 bases and V by 0 bases; bases with no gene match: 9. The CDR3, as DNA: TGTGCCAGCAGCTTAGCCACGGCTAGCGGGAGCAATGAGCAGTACTTC. It specifies CASSLATASGSNEQYF.

This clonotype occurred many times. This is likely a read error, given that the CDR3 carries no conserved phenylalanine or tryptophan at its end. Because the CDR3's place on the DNA is in doubt, the DNA is left out and the CDR3 is given as listed by TCRdb. V gene TRBV7-2 combines with J gene TRBJ2-7; no DNA check was done on the table's D call, TRBD1. Looked up from germline, CDR1 is SGHTA and CDR2 is FQGNSA. The CDR3 length equals 19 residues, ends included. CDR3 loop: CASSLVGGAPVNYGYTFGS.

This clonotype was detected once. The V and J genes are TRBV7-6 and TRBJ2-1; 9 bases fit TRBD2. In germline, CDR1 is SGHVS, CDR2 FNYEAQ. This CDR3 region has 15 residues. With V trimmed by 1 base and J by 4 bases, 2 bases remained unmatched. The CDR3: CASSLEAGGYNEQFF. CDR3 DNA: TGTGCCAGCAGCTTAGAGGCGGGAGGGTACAATGAGCAGTTCTTC.

The chain employs TRBV6-6 and TRBJ2-7; 8 bases line up with TRBD2. The tail of the sequence fits TRBJ2-1 better, so the J call may be wrong. The CDR3 sequence is 14 residues long. Per the germline V gene, CDR1 is MNHNY and CDR2 is SVGAGI (reference sequence). CDR3 residues: CASSYLPRGGPQFF. CDR3 nucleotide sequence: TGTGCCAGCAGTTACCTGCCCCGCGGGGGGCCGCAGTTCTTC.

To note about this clonotype: This may be a read error, as it is one base from a much larger clone. The chain links TRBV15 to TRBJ2-7; TRBD2 aligns across 7 bases. The DNA end lines up better with TRBJ2-1; the J call may be wrong. The germline V gene has CDR1 LNHNV and CDR2 YYDKDF (reference sequence). The CDR3 contains 15 residues. CDR3 protein: CATSRGDYTSYEQFF. DNA for the CDR3: TGTGCCACCAGCAGAGGGGACTATACCTCCTACGAGCAGTTCTTC.

As for this clonotype: Without the conserved terminal phenylalanine or tryptophan, this CDR3 likely stems from a read error. The DNA is left out, because the CDR3 cannot be placed on it with certainty; the CDR3 is given as TCRdb lists it. CDR3 amino acids: CASSLGAGGRSYEQYFGS. The V call is TRBV7-6, the J call TRBJ2-7; the D call in the table, TRBD2, was not verified against the DNA. The CDR3 totals 18 residues, both ends included. Looked up from germline, CDR1 is SGHVS and CDR2 is FNYEAQ.

This clonotype was counted only a few times. This chain uses TRBV7-6 with TRBJ1-1; D is perhaps TRBD1 (5 bases). V lost 5 bases and J lost 14, with 18 bases in between. The CDR3 length is 12 residues. The germline V gene has CDR1 SGHVS and CDR2 FNYEAQ. This chain's CDR3 is CASSDGHNEQFF. The CDR3 region has the DNA TGTGCCAGCAGCGACGGACACAATGAGCAGTTCTTT.

V is TRBV12-3 or TRBV12-4 and J is TRBJ2-1, with a tentative D call TRBD2 (6 bases). V was pared by 2 bases and J by 0 bases, with 11 bases between. The CDR3 loop spans 16 amino acids. CDR3 bases: TGTGCCAGCAGTTTATGGGGGGAGAGCTCCTACAATGAGCAGTTCTTC. Protein product: CASSLWGESSYNEQFF.

The chain couples TRBV7-9 to TRBJ2-1; 9 bases map to TRBD2. J gave up 6 bases and V 5 bases, and 14 bases lay outside the gene matches. Germline V CDR1 and CDR2: SEHNR, FQNEAQ (reference sequence). This CDR3 has 17 residues. CDR3 in DNA: TGTGCCAGCAGCGCAATCCCTGCGGGAGGGGTTCGCAATGAGCAGTTCTTC. This gives the protein CASSAIPAGGVRNEQFF.

This clonotype appeared once. The chain employs TRBV12-3 or TRBV12-4 and TRBJ2-1; 14 bases fit TRBD2. The tail of the sequence fits TRBJ2-7 better, so the J call may be wrong. This CDR3 has 15 residues. Here the CDR3 DNA reads TGTGCCAGCAGCCAGACTAGCGGGAGGGCCAGTGAGCAGTACTTC. Protein sequence: CASSQTSGRASEQYF.

The V gene is TRBV6-1, the J gene TRBJ2-1; 8 positions match TRBD1. From germline, CDR1 is MNHNS and CDR2 SASEGT. The length of the CDR3 is 15 residues. V lost 6 bases to trimming and J lost 9 bases; unmatched junction nucleotides: 13. The CDR3 here is CASSLEYRGASEQFF. CDR3 in DNA: TGTGCCAGCAGCTTAGAATACAGGGGGGCGAGTGAGCAGTTCTTC.

This clonotype showed up many times. The chain carries TRBV2 and TRBJ1-4, with D perhaps TRBD1 (6 bases). The V end was cut by 10 bases, the J end by 2 bases, with 11 bases between. This CDR3 has 13 residues. Germline loops: CDR1 SNHLY, CDR2 FYNNEI. The CDR3 reads CAILQGTNEKLFF. The CDR3 DNA is TGTGCCATACTACAGGGTACTAATGAAAAACTGTTTTTT.

Remarks on this clonotype: This could be a read error, since a much larger clone is one nucleotide away. CDR3 sequence reads: CASSLGQGPYF. CDR3 nucleotides: TGTGCCAGCAGCTTAGGGCAGGGCCCGTACTTC. J is TRBJ2-4 and V is TRBV13; a possible D gene is TRBD1 (5 bases). The V gene lost 0 bases and the J gene lost 15 bases, with 9 bases spanning the gap. Germline V gene lookup returns CDR1 PRHDT and CDR2 FYEKMQ (reference sequence). This CDR3 comprises 11 residues.

This chain joins TRBV6-1 and TRBJ2-7; 7 bases map to TRBD2. Gene TRBJ2-5 matches the end of the DNA better, so the J call may be wrong. The V gene's germline CDR1 is MNHNS and CDR2 SASEGT. The CDR3 runs 15 residues. The CDR3, as DNA: TGTGCCAGCAGTGACCCCTGGGGGGGGAAGGAGACCCAGTACTTC. It translates to CASSDPWGGKETQYF.

With regard to this clonotype: Germline is not matched at one junction end, which may reflect a read error. The chain joins TRBV7-6 to TRBJ2-1; D is perhaps TRBD2 (5 bases). The CDR3 covers 15 residues. Germline CDR1 is SGHVS and CDR2 is FNYEAQ. The DNA of the CDR3 is TGTGCTAGCAGCTTAGCGTATTCCCGAGGCGATGAGCAGTTCTTC. Translated: CASSLAYSRGDEQFF.

Many counts were recorded for this clonotype. The chain employs TRBV7-9 and TRBJ2-5; maybe TRBD2 (6 bases). Germline V lookup: CDR1 SEHNR, CDR2 FQNEAQ (reference sequence). Between the trimmed V and J ends, which lost 5 bases and 5 bases, there was a span of 12 bases. The CDR3 length is 13 residues. CDR3 protein: CASSPRAGETQYF. CDR3 sequence (DNA): TGTGCCAGCAGCCCGAGGGCGGGGGAGACCCAGTACTTC. Complete variable domain (other parts from reference TRBV7-9 and TRBJ2-5): DTGVSQNPRHKITKRGQNVTFRCDPISEHNRLYWYRQTLGQGPEFLTYFQNEAQLEKSRLLSDRFSAERPKGSFSTLEIQRTEQGDSAMYLCASSPRAGETQYFGPGTRLLVL.

The V and J genes are TRBV6-6 and TRBJ2-2; D gene uncertain. The CDR3 totals 13 residues. The V gene lost 10 bases and the J gene lost 1 base, with 10 bases spanning the gap. Germline CDR1 reads MNHNY; CDR2 reads SVGAGI (reference sequence). CDR3 bases: TGTGCCACAAAACCATTGAACACCGGGGAGCTGTTTTTT. It translates to CATKPLNTGELFF.

The CDR3 loop reads CASSPTRDKVDEQYF. Here the CDR3 DNA reads TGTGCCAGCAGCCCCACCAGGGACAAGGTCGACGAGCAGTACTTC. The chain has TRBV7-9 and TRBJ2-4; D may be TRBD1 (6 bases). TRBJ2-7 explains the end of the DNA better; the J call may be wrong. Germline V gives CDR1 SEHNR, CDR2 FQNEAQ (reference sequence). The CDR3 spans 15 residues.